Listed below are T cell receptor beta chains from one sample, sequenced in a study of blood T cell repertoires in COVID-19. Profiling relied on immunoSEQ multiplex PCR, and the TCRdb table lists in-frame clones only, not all of them. In the table there are hundreds of thousands of clones, roughly 85% of which are singletons. Material for sequencing was peripheral blood. The receptors shown here come from a man aged 18 to 29 with active or convalescent COVID-19. CDR3s include the opening cysteine and the closing phenylalanine or tryptophan. Fields, in order: V gene, D gene, J gene, CDR3 DNA, CDR3 protein. A D gene is named only where the DNA matches it firmly.

v_gene: TRBV7-3
d_gene: NA
j_gene: TRBJ1-1
CDR3nt: TGTGCCACCTCCTTCGCGGGGGACACTGAAGCTTTCTTT
CDR3aa: CATSFAGDTEAFF

v_gene: TRBV3-1/TRBV3-2
d_gene: TRBD1
j_gene: TRBJ2-7
CDR3nt: TGTGCCAGCAGCCACCGTGGCAGGACAGGCGAGCAGTACTTC
CDR3aa: CASSHRGRTGEQYF

v_gene: TRBV6-6
d_gene: NA
j_gene: TRBJ2-3
CDR3nt: TGTGCCAGCAGTCTTCTGGTGACTATCCAGGCAACTAGCACAGATACGCAGTATTTT
CDR3aa: CASSLLVTIQATSTDTQYF

v_gene: TRBV7-2
d_gene: TRBD2
j_gene: TRBJ2-5
CDR3nt: TGTGCCAGCAGCCCGGGGACTAGCGTTCAAGAGACCCAGTACTTC
CDR3aa: CASSPGTSVQETQYF

v_gene: TRBV12-3/TRBV12-4
d_gene: NA
j_gene: TRBJ1-5
CDR3nt: TGTGCCAGCAGTGAGACAGGTCAGCCCCAGCATTTT
CDR3aa: CASSETGQPQHF

v_gene: TRBV7-2
d_gene: NA
j_gene: TRBJ1-2
CDR3nt: TGTGCCAGCAGCTTGACGGGGGAGGACTATGGCTACACCTTC
CDR3aa: CASSLTGEDYGYTF

v_gene: TRBV11-3
d_gene: TRBD1
j_gene: TRBJ2-7
CDR3nt: TGTGCCAGCAGCTTGGGGGACAGGGCCAACCACGAGCAGTACTTC
CDR3aa: CASSLGDRANHEQYF

v_gene: TRBV29-1
d_gene: NA
j_gene: TRBJ1-4
CDR3nt: TGCAGCGTTGAAATAAGGGATGGAGGGGAAAAACTGTTTTTT
CDR3aa: CSVEIRDGGEKLFF

v_gene: TRBV19
d_gene: TRBD1
j_gene: TRBJ2-7
CDR3nt: TGTGCCAGCGGGGGACAGGGGAAATGGGAGCAGTACTTC
CDR3aa: CASGGQGKWEQYF

v_gene: TRBV4-3
d_gene: NA
j_gene: TRBJ1-5
CDR3nt: TGCGCCAGCAGCCAAACCAATAACAGGGATCAGCCCCAGCATTTT
CDR3aa: CASSQTNNRDQPQHF

v_gene: TRBV20-1
d_gene: NA
j_gene: TRBJ1-5
CDR3nt: TGCAGTGCTAGTCGGCGGACAGTCGATAGCAATCAGCCCCAGCATTTT
CDR3aa: CSASRRTVDSNQPQHF

v_gene: TRBV4-3
d_gene: TRBD1
j_gene: TRBJ1-2
CDR3nt: TGCGCCAGCAGCCAAGAGACCAGGGGGGCTAGCTATGGCTACACCTTC
CDR3aa: CASSQETRGASYGYTF